This T cell receptor beta chain was sequenced during a study of tumor-infiltrating lymphocytes in primary liver carcinoma. Overall study context: The neoplasms were of stage T1-T3 N0M0, with dimensions of roughly 4.2 to 10 cm across. Samples had roughly 3.65 to 8 million productive TCRbeta reads, comparable between tissue types.

RNA and DNA were co-extracted from approximately 20-30 mg of unsorted bulk tissue. Study findings and constraints: Pairs of tumor regions overlapped more than tumor-adjacent and tumor-blood pairs did.

Details on this clonotype: Its matching antigen is unknown. An end of the junction does not agree with germline; a read error may underlie this.

The researchers produced TCR beta cDNA from 400 to 650 ng total RNA with a constant-region primer. Three rounds of nested multiplex PCR with slightly modified ARM-PCR produced TCR beta libraries. One entry per CDR3 protein, called by TCRdb with MiXCR from the multiplex PCR reads. This table holds some 95,000 distinct CDR3 sequences, just under 70% found once. The source of this sequence is a man aged 35 to 55 with primary liver carcinoma and hepatitis B virus infection. Sequenced input: tumor-adjacent normal liver tissue.

This CDR3 reads CANSEWTGEFTGELFF. CDR3 in DNA: TGTGCCAACAGTGAATGGACAGGGGAGTTCACCGGGGAGCTGTTTTTT. The rearrangement uses TRBV25-1 and TRBJ2-2; TRBD1 matches 9 bases. The length of the CDR3 is 16 residues. Germline CDR1 and CDR2: MGHDK and SYGVNS.